This T cell receptor beta chain came from a study of blood T cell repertoires in COVID-19 (TCRdb year 2020). Background for the entire study: Collaborator samples came from the United States, Italy and Spain and covered acute and convalescent phases of COVID-19. The prospective study material was composed of cDNA or gDNA derived from T cells, B-cell-depleted T cells, or PBMCs. Subjects who had been exposed to COVID-19, were actively infected with it, or had recovered from it provided the deeply sampled blood TCRbeta repertoires that made up the dataset. The repertoires were released in a freely available public database meant as a resource for research on the immune response to SARS-CoV-2. The samples were drawn from two sources: the first 160 participants of the ongoing ImmuneRACE study, and 1,200 or so subjects contributed by 6 global collaborators. A de-identified subject ID, COVID-19 status, age in years and sex were almost always included in the sample metadata. Where available, HLA class I and class II types were taken from metadata supplied by the sample provider and were not determined by assay-based typing.

Overall results and qualifications from the work: The quantity of clinical and demographic metadata differed by source and by participant and was supplied without curation.

Enrolling through a virtual design, the prospective study's participants ranged in age from about 18 to 89 years and lived across more than 20 United States geographic areas. Cohort assignment in the prospective study relied on participant-reported clinical history from a screening survey and a study questionnaire. Recovered participants in ImmuneRACE Cohort 3 were defined as having two consecutive negative NP/OP PCR tests, clearance from a healthcare professional, or resolution of symptoms. In the prospective study, whole blood, serum and a nasopharyngeal or oropharyngeal swab were collected from each participant by mobile phlebotomists. Participants in the prospective study had the option to provide additional blood draws and questionnaires over a roughly two-month period. Before DNA extraction, prospective study blood samples were shipped either frozen or at room temperature. Via the germline V gene (reference sequence), CDR1 is WNHNN and CDR2 SYGVQD. Deletion took 6 bases off V and 0 bases off J, with a span of 8 bases between the germline ends. The CDR3 goes from the cysteine to the phenylalanine over 13 residues. Solely the CDR3 DNA is kept, with 39 bases framed from the first base.

A remark on this clone: Its binding antigen is unknown. Base qualities were left out, and no much larger clone turns up one base away.

TCRbeta CDR3 regions were amplified from genomic DNA by means of the immunoSEQ Assay, a bias-controlled multiplex PCR. The source study handled its data this way. The number of nucleated cells in each sample was estimated from the amplification of reference gene primers within the assay. Sequence reads were collapsed and filtered to measure the absolute abundance of every unique TCRbeta CDR3 rearrangement. For each sample, productive Simpson clonality was calculated as the square root of Simpson's diversity index over productive rearrangements. What TCRdb holds here is the immuneACCESS table cut down to in-frame rearrangements. Part of the clones is not present; checked against another copy, under half of the missing clones reflect an unresolved V gene, and the others are unexplained. V, J and clone size reflect that table, while D and trimming were determined from the DNA. For this sample the table gives fewer than 200,000 clones, of which about 79% were detected only once. The biggest ten clones account for around 15% of the sample.

In this chain, TRBV10-1 is recombined with TRBJ1-1; the D region possibly corresponds to TRBD1 (6 bases align). The sequenced sample was PBMCs or T cells enriched from blood (not recorded which). The TCR sequence derives from a man aged 50-60 years who had recovered from COVID-19. DNA sequence: TGCGCCAGCAGGGGGACATTGAACACTGAAGCTTTCTTT. Its protein product is CASRGTLNTEAFF.